This paragraph reports one T cell receptor beta chain. Its antigen is still unknown. The data were taken from a study of cytomegalovirus exposure and HLA in healthy donors. Study-level results: Later, an analysis found that common viral pathogens appeared to be linked with several of the most significant clusters. Previous analysis showed most TCR beta V segments were productive about 87% or about 30% of the time. Donors belonging to an Asian-associated ancestry cluster reportedly showed fewer N-insertions in productive TCRs than the approximately 670-donor mean, according to what a later analysis found. Clonal expansion, a later analysis showed, was greater in HLA-associated TCR beta chains than in equally common others.

Germline V gives CDR1 SEHNR, CDR2 FQNEAQ (reference sequence). The CDR3 length is 15 residues. Trimming removed 5 bases at V and 6 bases at J, with 17 bases between. PCR was performed using 60 Vbeta and 13 Jbeta primers. Sequenced by immunoSEQ multiplex PCR; TCRdb stores in-frame clones only, minus some. The sample has 95,000 to 150,000 clones; 80% to 85% are singletons. The TCR sequence derives from a man aged 25 to 45 in good health and CMV-seronegative. Material for sequencing was PBMCs. V gene TRBV7-9 combines with J gene TRBJ1-5, with D maybe TRBD1 (5 bases). CDR3 coding DNA: TGTGCCAGCAGCGATGACTCAGGGCCCGGTCAGCCCCAGCATTTT. Protein sequence: CASSDDSGPGQPQHF.